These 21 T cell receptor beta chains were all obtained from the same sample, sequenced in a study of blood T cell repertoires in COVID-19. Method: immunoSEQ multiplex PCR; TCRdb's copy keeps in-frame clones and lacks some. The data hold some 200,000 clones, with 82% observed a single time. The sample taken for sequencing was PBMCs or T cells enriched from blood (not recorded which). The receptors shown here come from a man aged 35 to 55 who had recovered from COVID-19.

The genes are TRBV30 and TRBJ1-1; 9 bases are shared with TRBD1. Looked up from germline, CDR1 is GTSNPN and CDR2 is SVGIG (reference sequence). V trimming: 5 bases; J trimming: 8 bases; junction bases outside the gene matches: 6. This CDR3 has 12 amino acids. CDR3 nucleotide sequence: TGTGCCTGGGCCGGACAGGGGAGAGAAGCTTTCTTT. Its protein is CAWAGQGREAFF. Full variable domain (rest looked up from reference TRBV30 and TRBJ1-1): SQTIHQWPATLVQPVGSPLSLECTVEGTSNPNLYWYRQAAGRGLQLLFYSVGIGQISSEVPQNLSASRPQDRQFILSSKKLLLSDSGFYLCAWAGQGREAFFGQGTRLTVV.

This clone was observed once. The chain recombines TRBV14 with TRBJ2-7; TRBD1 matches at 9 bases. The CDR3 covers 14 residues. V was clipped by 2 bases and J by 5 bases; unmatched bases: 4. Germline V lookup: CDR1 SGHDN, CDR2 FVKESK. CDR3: CASSQLGQGHEQYF. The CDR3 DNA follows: TGTGCCAGCAGCCAACTGGGACAGGGCCACGAGCAGTACTTC.

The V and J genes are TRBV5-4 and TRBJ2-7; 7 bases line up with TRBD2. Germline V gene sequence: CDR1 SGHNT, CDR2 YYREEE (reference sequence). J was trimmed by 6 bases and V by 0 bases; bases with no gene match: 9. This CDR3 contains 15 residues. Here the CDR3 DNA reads TGTGCCAGCAGCTTGGTGGGAGGGAATCCCAGCGAGCAGTACTTC. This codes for CASSLVGGNPSEQYF.

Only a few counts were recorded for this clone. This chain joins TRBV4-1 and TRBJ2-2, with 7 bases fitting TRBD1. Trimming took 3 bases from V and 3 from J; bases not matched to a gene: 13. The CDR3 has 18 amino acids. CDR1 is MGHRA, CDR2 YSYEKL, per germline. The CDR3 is CASSHALDRAKYTGELFF. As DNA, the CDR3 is TGCGCCAGCAGCCACGCCCTCGACAGGGCGAAGTACACCGGGGAGCTGTTTTTT.

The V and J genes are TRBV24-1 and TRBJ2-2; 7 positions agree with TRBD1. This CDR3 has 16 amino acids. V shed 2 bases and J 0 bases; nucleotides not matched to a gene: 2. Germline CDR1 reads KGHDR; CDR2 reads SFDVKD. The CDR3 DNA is TGTGCCACCAGTGATTCCGGGACAGCGAACACCGGGGAGCTGTTTTTT. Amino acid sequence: CATSDSGTANTGELFF.

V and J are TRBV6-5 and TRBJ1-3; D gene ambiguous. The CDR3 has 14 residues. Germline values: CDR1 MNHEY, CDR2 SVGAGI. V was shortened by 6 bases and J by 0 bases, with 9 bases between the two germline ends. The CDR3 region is CASSPGVSGNTIYF. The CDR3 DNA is TGTGCCAGCAGCCCGGGAGTCTCTGGAAACACCATATATTTT.

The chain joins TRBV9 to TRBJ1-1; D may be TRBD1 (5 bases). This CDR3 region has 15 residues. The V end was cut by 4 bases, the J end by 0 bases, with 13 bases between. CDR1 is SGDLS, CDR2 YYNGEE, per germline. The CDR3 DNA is TGTGCCAGCAGCCCACTTAGGGGAATGAACACTGAAGCTTTCTTT. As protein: CASSPLRGMNTEAFF.

CDR3 amino acids: CAITQGRGPLYEQFF. Here the CDR3 DNA reads TGTGCCATCACCCAGGGGAGAGGACCCCTGTATGAGCAGTTCTTC. J is TRBJ2-1 and V is TRBV10-3; D is possibly TRBD1 (6 bases). V was clipped by 7 bases and J by 8 bases, with 21 bases between them. Germline-derived CDR1 and CDR2 are ENHRY and SYGVKD. The CDR3 is 15 amino acids.

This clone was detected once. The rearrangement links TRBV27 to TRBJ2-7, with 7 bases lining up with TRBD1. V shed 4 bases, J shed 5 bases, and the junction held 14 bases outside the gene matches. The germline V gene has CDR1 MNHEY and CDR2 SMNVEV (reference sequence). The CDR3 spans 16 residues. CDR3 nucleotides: TGTGCCAGCAGTTCCTCTTTTGGGGAACAGGGGCACGAGCAGTACTTC. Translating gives CASSSSFGEQGHEQYF.

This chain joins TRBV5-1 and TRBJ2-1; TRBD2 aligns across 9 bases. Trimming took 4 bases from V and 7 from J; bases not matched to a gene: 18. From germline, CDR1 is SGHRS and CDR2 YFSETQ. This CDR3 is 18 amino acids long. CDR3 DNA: TGCGCCAGCAGCCGAACAGGGTTGGATAGCGGGAGTTTTAATGAGCAGTTCTTC. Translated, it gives CASSRTGLDSGSFNEQFF. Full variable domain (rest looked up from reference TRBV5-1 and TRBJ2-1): KAGVTQTPRYLIKTRGQQVTLSCSPISGHRSVSWYQQTPGQGLQFLFEYFSETQRNKGNFPGRFSGRQFSNSRSEMNVSTLELGDSALYLCASSRTGLDSGSFNEQFFGPGTRLTVL.

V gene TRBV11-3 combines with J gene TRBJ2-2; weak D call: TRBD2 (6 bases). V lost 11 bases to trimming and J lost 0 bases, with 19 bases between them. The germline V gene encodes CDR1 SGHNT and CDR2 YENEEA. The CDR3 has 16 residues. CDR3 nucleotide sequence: TGTGCCTCAGCTGGGGGGACGGGGTCGAACACCGGGGAGCTGTTTTTT. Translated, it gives CASAGGTGSNTGELFF.

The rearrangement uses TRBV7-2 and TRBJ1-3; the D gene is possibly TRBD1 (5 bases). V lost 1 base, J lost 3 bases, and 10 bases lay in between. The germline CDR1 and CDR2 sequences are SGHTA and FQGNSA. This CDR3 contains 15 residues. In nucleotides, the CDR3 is TGTGCCAGCAGCTTAGGGTGGGGGGATGGAAACACCATATATTTT. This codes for CASSLGWGDGNTIYF.

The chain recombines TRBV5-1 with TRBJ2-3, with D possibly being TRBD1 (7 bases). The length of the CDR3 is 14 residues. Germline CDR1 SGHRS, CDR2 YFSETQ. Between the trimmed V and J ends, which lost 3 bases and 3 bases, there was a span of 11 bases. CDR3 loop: CASSSGDRTDTQYF. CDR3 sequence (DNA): TGCGCCAGCAGCTCGGGGGACAGAACAGATACGCAGTATTTT.

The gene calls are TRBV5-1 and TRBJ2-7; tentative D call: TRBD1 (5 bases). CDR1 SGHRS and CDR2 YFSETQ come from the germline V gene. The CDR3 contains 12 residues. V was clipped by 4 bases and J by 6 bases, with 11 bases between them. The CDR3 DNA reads TGCGCCAGCAGCCTAGGACATTTCGAGCAGTACTTC. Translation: CASSLGHFEQYF.

CDR3 region: CATGAGGSGSEQFF. CDR3 sequence (DNA): TGTGCCACTGGAGCGGGAGGGTCGGGCAGTGAGCAGTTCTTC. V and J are TRBV24-1 and TRBJ2-1; 10 bases agree with TRBD2. The V segment lost 10 bases and the J segment 9 bases; nucleotides outside the gene matches: 11. The CDR3 totals 14 residues. From germline, CDR1 is KGHDR and CDR2 SFDVKD.

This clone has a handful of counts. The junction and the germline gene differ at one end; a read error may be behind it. In nucleotides, the CDR3 is TGTGCCAGCACCCCAGGGACAGGCAGTTTCCTTTTT. The encoded protein is CASTPGTGSFLF. The V call is TRBV2, the J call TRBJ1-5, with 8 bases fitting TRBD1. This CDR3 spans 12 amino acids. Per germline, CDR1 SNHLY and CDR2 FYNNEI.

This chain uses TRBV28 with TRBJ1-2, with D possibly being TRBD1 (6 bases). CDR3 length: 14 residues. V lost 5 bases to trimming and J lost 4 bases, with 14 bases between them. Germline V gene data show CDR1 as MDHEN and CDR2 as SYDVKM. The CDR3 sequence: CASSPQGTFYGYTF. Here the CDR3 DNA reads TGTGCCAGCAGTCCCCAGGGGACCTTCTATGGCTACACCTTC.

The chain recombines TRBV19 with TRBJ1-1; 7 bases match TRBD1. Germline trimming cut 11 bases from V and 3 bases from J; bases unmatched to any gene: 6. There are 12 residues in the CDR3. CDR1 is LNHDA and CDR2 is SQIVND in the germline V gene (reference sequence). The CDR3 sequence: CASRDRDTEAFF. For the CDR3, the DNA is TGTGCCTCCCGCGACAGGGACACTGAAGCTTTCTTT.

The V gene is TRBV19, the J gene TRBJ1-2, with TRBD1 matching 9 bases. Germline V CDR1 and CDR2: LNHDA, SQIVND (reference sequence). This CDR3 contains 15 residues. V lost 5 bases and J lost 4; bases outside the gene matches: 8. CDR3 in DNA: TGTGCCAGTAGTGATCCGGGACAGGGACCCTATGGCTACACCTTC. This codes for CASSDPGQGPYGYTF. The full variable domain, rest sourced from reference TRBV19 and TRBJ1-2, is DGGITQSPKYLFRKEGQNVTLSCEQNLNHDAMYWYRQDPGQGLRLIYYSQIVNDFQKGDIAEGYSVSREKKESFPLTVTSAQKNPTAFYLCASSDPGQGPYGYTFGSGTRLTVV.

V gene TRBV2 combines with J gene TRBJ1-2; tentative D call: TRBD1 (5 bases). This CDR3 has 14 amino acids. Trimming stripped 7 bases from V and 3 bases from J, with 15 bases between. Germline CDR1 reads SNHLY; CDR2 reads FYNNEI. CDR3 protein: CASIPPRVDYGYTF. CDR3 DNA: TGTGCCAGCATACCCCCCAGGGTCGACTATGGCTACACCTTC.

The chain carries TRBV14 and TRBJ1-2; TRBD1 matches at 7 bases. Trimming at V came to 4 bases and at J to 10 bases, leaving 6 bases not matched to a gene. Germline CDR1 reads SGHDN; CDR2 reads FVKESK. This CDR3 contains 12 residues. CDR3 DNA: TGTGCCAGCAGCCGCTGGACAGGCTCCTACACCTTC. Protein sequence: CASSRWTGSYTF.